This TCR beta chain was captured in a study of T cell responses to AZD1222 COVID-19 vaccine. A word on this clone: Its specificity is unknown.

Germline V gene sequence: CDR1 LNHDA, CDR2 SQIVND (reference sequence). The CDR3 has 15 residues. The V gene end was trimmed by 1 base and the J gene end by 1 base; junction bases not matched to a gene: 3. Only in-frame clones appear in the TCRdb table, and some are missing; sequencing was by immunoSEQ multiplex PCR. The table has some 80,000 clones, 86% seen once. Findings of the study overall: Of spike-specific TCRs, nearly half reportedly target regions left unmutated in variants. Donors were largely white British and mainly female; clonal diversity was possibly underestimated. The span of vaccine-associated CD4 TCRs extended across spike, with dominance at 160-218 and 743-854.

This receptor was identified in an adult in good health. Source: peripheral blood, taken on day 0 of AZD1222 vaccination. The rearrangement uses TRBV19 and TRBJ1-1; TRBD1 aligns across 7 bases. The CDR3, as DNA: TGTGCCAGTAGTATAGGACAGGGACCGAACACTGAAGCTTTCTTT. Its translation: CASSIGQGPNTEAFF. The full variable domain, completed using reference TRBV19 and TRBJ1-1, is DGGITQSPKYLFRKEGQNVTLSCEQNLNHDAMYWYRQDPGQGLRLIYYSQIVNDFQKGDIAEGYSVSREKKESFPLTVTSAQKNPTAFYLCASSIGQGPNTEAFFGQGTRLTVV.